This TCR beta chain was observed in a study of shared clonotypes between healthy human individuals. Trimming shortened V by 0 bases and J by 2 bases, and 11 bases separated the two germline ends. CDR1 is SGHNT and CDR2 is YYREEE in the germline V gene (reference sequence). This CDR3 comprises 15 residues. Here immunoSEQ multiplex PCR was the method, and the copy in TCRdb shows in-frame clones only, minus some. The table records approximately 460,000 clones, over 60% of them present only once. This clone occurred many times. The receptor was derived from a woman aged 40 to 50 in good health. Some clones in this sample may be carry-over from other donors' samples. The chain couples TRBV5-4 to TRBJ1-2; no definite D call. Sequenced input: PBMCs. The CDR3 loop is CASSLARGQNYGYTF. CDR3 DNA: TGTGCCAGCAGCTTGGCCAGAGGCCAGAACTATGGCTACACCTTC.